These 12 T cell receptor beta chains share one sample of origin, sequenced in a study of human T cells and chemical hapten exposure. Stated time point: patch test 1, 2 weeks after DPC sensitization. Treatment here: therapeutic diphenylcyclopropenone sensitization with weekly scalp DPC. MiXCR, run by TCRdb on the RACE reads, gives a single entry per CDR3 protein. The sample includes 340,000 or so distinct CDR3 sequences, approximately 6.3% of them seen just once. The sequences come from whole blood, collected in connection with sensitization to the hapten diphenylcyclopropenone (DPC). These receptors were obtained from a woman between 18 and 29 years old with alopecia areata. Some clones in this sample may be carry-over from other donors' samples.

This clonotype was recorded at least ten times. The gene calls are TRBV7-2 and TRBJ2-1; possibly TRBD1 for D (6 bases). This CDR3 contains 12 residues. V was cut by 4 bases and J by 7 bases, with 8 bases left in between. Per germline, CDR1 SGHTA and CDR2 FQGNSA. CDR3 sequence reads: CASSSQGNEQFF. The CDR3 DNA reads TGTGCCAGCAGCTCACAGGGAAATGAGCAGTTCTTC.

This clonotype occurred a few times. This chain links TRBV12-3 or TRBV12-4 with TRBJ1-3, with TRBD1 as a possible D gene (6 bases). V lost 3 bases, J lost 0 bases, and 15 bases lay in between. This CDR3 has 17 amino acids. The CDR3, as DNA: TGTGCCAGCAGTTTGGACAGCGCCATTAGCTCTGGAAACACCATATATTTT. It encodes CASSLDSAISSGNTIYF.

The rearrangement uses TRBV6-5 and TRBJ2-3, with unresolved D. V was cut by 9 bases and J by 4 bases, with 14 bases left in between. CDR1 MNHEY and CDR2 SVGAGI come from the germline V gene. CDR3 length: 13 amino acids. Written as DNA, the CDR3 is TGTGCCAGTTCGGCTAGTGGGTCAGATACGCAGTATTTT. It translates to CASSASGSDTQYF.

The chain employs TRBV5-1 and TRBJ2-1; TRBD1 aligns across 8 bases. CDR1 and CDR2 from the germline V gene are SGHRS and YFSETQ. The CDR3 totals 16 residues. V gave up 5 bases and J gave up 6 bases; unmatched junction bases: 13. This CDR3 reads CASSIVTGGWGNEQFF. The DNA for the CDR3 is TGCGCCAGCAGTATTGTTACAGGGGGATGGGGCAATGAGCAGTTCTTC.

In its sample, this clonotype was seen a few times. V usage is TRBV20-1 and J usage is TRBJ1-2; TRBD1 might be the D (5 bases). V was shortened by 5 bases and J by 6 bases, with 10 bases between the two germline ends. Germline values: CDR1 DFQATT, CDR2 SNEGSKA (reference sequence). The CDR3 has 11 amino acids. Here the CDR3 reads CSAYGTDGYTF. The CDR3 DNA is TGCAGTGCTTATGGGACTGATGGCTACACCTTC.

At least ten counts were recorded for this clonotype. The rearrangement joins TRBV28 to TRBJ1-5; no firm D call. Germline lookup yields CDR1 MDHEN and CDR2 SYDVKM. The CDR3 sequence is 12 residues long. V gave up 3 bases and J gave up 2 bases, with 2 bases separating them. Here the CDR3 reads CASSFGNQPQHF. The CDR3 DNA sequence: TGTGCCAGCAGTTTCGGCAATCAGCCCCAGCATTTT.

This clonotype occurred many times. The rearrangement joins TRBV4-3 to TRBJ2-1; TRBD2 matches at 7 bases. The CDR3 spans 16 residues. Trimming removed 0 bases from V and 4 bases from J; junction bases left unmatched: 6. In germline, CDR1 is LGHNA, CDR2 YSLEER. The CDR3 DNA reads as TGCGCCAGCAGCCAAGATAGGGCGGGAGAATACAATGAGCAGTTCTTC. Its translation is CASSQDRAGEYNEQFF.

This clonotype occurred once. The J gene is TRBJ1-1, the V gene TRBV6-5; no definite D call. The CDR3 length is 11 residues. V was cut by 6 bases and J by 7 bases, with 9 bases left in between. Per the germline V gene, CDR1 is MNHEY and CDR2 is SVGAGI. Here the CDR3 reads CASSQADEAFF. The CDR3 DNA sequence: TGTGCCAGCAGCCAAGCAGATGAAGCTTTCTTT.

In this sample, this clonotype turned up a few times. CDR3 loop: CASSGDGATNEKLFF. In DNA form, the CDR3 reads TGTGCCAGCAGTGGGGACGGTGCAACTAATGAAAAACTGTTTTTT. The V and J genes are TRBV28 and TRBJ1-4; tentatively, D is TRBD1 (5 bases). Between the trimmed V and J ends, which lost 5 bases and 0 bases, there was a span of 10 bases. The CDR3 consists of 15 residues. Germline CDR1 and CDR2: MDHEN and SYDVKM.

This clonotype was picked up many times. The chain employs TRBV7-9 and TRBJ2-5; D unresolved. The V end was cut by 2 bases, the J end by 1 base, with 11 bases between. There are 15 residues in the CDR3. The germline V gene encodes CDR1 SEHNR and CDR2 FQNEAQ (reference sequence). The CDR3 region is CASSLYTGSQETQYF. The CDR3 region has the DNA TGTGCCAGCAGCTTATATACCGGGTCCCAAGAGACCCAGTACTTC.

This clonotype appeared many times. V is TRBV6-2 or TRBV6-3 and J is TRBJ2-3, with 13 bases matching TRBD2. CDR3 length: 15 residues. Losses at the gene ends were 6 bases for V and 4 bases for J; bases not matched to a gene: 4. Per germline, CDR1 MNHEY and CDR2 SVGEGT. DNA for the CDR3: TGTGCCAGCAGATCCGGGACTAGCGGGGCAGATACGCAGTATTTT. It translates to CASRSGTSGADTQYF.

In this sample, this clonotype turned up many times. This chain uses TRBV9 with TRBJ2-3; D is undetermined. Trimming took 0 bases from V and 0 from J, leaving 11 bases between them. This CDR3 spans 16 amino acids. From germline, CDR1 is SGDLS and CDR2 YYNGEE. The CDR3 region is CASSVGGTASTDTQYF. As DNA, the CDR3 is TGTGCCAGCAGCGTAGGGGGAACAGCTAGCACAGATACGCAGTATTTT.